A single sample is the source of the 26 T cell receptor beta chains below, sequenced in a study of T cells in women clearing cervical HPV infection. Data came from immunoSEQ multiplex PCR; TCRdb stores just in-frame clones and leaves some out. In total, the table holds approximately 35,000 clones. The specimen was blood buffy coat. The source is a woman between 18 and 75 years old with a cervical HPV16 infection that either progressed to CIN3+ or cleared (not recorded which).

A word on this clone: The CDR3 end is not reached by the read, which stops 3 residues before it; the germline J gene fills it in. V usage is TRBV11-3 and J usage is TRBJ1-1; TRBD1 matches at 9 bases. The V gene's germline CDR1 is SGHNT and CDR2 YENEEA. The trim removed 5 bases at V and 4 bases at J, leaving 2 bases unmatched. The length of the CDR3 is 13 residues. CDR3 sequence reads: CASSADRGTEAFF. The DNA read from the CDR3 is TGTGCCAGCAGCGCGGACAGGGGCACTGAA.

With respect to this clone: Read coverage stops 3 residues before the CDR3 terminus; the germline J gene supplies the remainder. The genes are TRBV7-9 and TRBJ1-4, with 10 bases matching TRBD1. Trimming removed 5 bases from V and 4 bases from J; junction bases left unmatched: 1. Per the germline V gene, CDR1 is SEHNR and CDR2 is FQNEAQ (reference sequence). The CDR3 length is 14 residues. CDR3 DNA, as far as it was read: TGTGCCAGCAGCCGGACAGGGGGTAATGAAAAA. This gives the protein CASSRTGGNEK. In full, the CDR3 is CASSRTGGNEKLFF.

With respect to this clone: The read finishes 3 residues shy of the CDR3 end, and the germline J gene is used to complete it. The J gene is TRBJ2-7, the V gene TRBV4-1; 7 nucleotides agree with TRBD2. Trimming removed 0 bases from V and 3 bases from J; junction bases left unmatched: 8. This CDR3 region has 16 residues. Germline CDR1 is MGHRA and CDR2 is YSYEKL. This CDR3 reads CASSQEFMGGDYEQYF. The CDR3 DNA, read in part, is TGCGCCAGCAGCCAAGAATTCATGGGGGGGGACTACGAG.

To note about this clone: The missing CDR3 end, 3 residues past where the read stops, is filled in from the germline J gene. The chain employs TRBV7-6 and TRBJ2-7, with 9 bases fitting TRBD1. In germline, CDR1 is SGHVS, CDR2 FNYEAQ. There are 15 residues in the CDR3. After removal of 5 bases from V and 1 base from J, the junction contained 6 bases not matched to a gene. The CDR3 is CASSIRQGESYEQYF. CDR3 bases read: TGTGCCAGCAGCATTAGACAGGGGGAGTCCTACGAG. Full variable domain (remainder filled in from reference TRBV7-6 and TRBJ2-7): GAGVSQSPRYKVTKRGQDVALRCDPISGHVSLYWYRQALGQGPEFLTYFNYEAQQDKSGLPNDRFSAERPEGSISTLTIQRTEQRDSAMYRCASSIRQGESYEQYFGPGTRLTVT.

Worth noting for this clone: The read finishes 3 residues shy of the CDR3 end, and the germline J gene is used to complete it. J is TRBJ2-7 and V is TRBV11-2; D may be TRBD2 (6 bases). Trimming took off 1 base at V and 0 bases at J, with 10 bases between the two ends. CDR3 length: 15 amino acids. In germline, CDR1 is SGHAT, CDR2 FQNNGV. CDR3 sequence: CASSLGGVSSYEQYF. CDR3 bases read: TGTGCCAGCAGCTTAGGCGGGGTTTCCTCCTACGAG.

On this clone itself: The sequence runs out 3 residues before the end of the CDR3; the remainder is reconstructed from the germline J gene. The V gene is TRBV29-1, the J gene TRBJ1-5, with a possible D match to TRBD1 (5 bases). Germline CDR1 is SQVTM and CDR2 is ANQGSEA. The CDR3 extends over 17 amino acids. The ends were cut back, 3 bases at V and 4 bases at J, with 22 bases in the middle. CDR3: CSVEQGGLRFINQPQHF. Partial CDR3 DNA: TGCAGCGTTGAGCAGGGCGGTCTCCGATTCATTAATCAGCCC.

Details on this clone: The read gets to within 3 residues of the CDR3 end, and the germline J gene fills in the rest. This rearrangement joins TRBV20-1 to TRBJ2-1; D is perhaps TRBD2 (6 bases). The V end was cut by 5 bases, the J end by 1 base, with 27 bases between. The CDR3 is 19 residues long. The germline V gene has CDR1 DFQATT and CDR2 SNEGSKA (reference sequence). The CDR3 region is CSAHNEGLYLYGSYNEQFF. CDR3 bases read: TGCAGTGCTCACAACGAAGGACTATACCTGTATGGGTCCTACAATGAG.

On this clone: One junction end disagrees with the germline gene, perhaps due to a read error. The CDR3 end lies 3 residues beyond the end of the read and is filled in from the germline J gene. The identical CDR3 is also encoded by other nucleotide sequences in the sample. This chain uses TRBV19 with TRBJ1-3; D is unresolved. The germline V gene has CDR1 LNHDA and CDR2 SQIVND (reference sequence). The CDR3 is 15 residues long. The CDR3 bases that were read are TGTGCCAGTAGTACCCCCACGGGGTCTGGAAACACA. It translates to CASSTPTGSGNT. In full, the CDR3 is CASSTPTGSGNTIYF.

Concerning this clone: The sequence runs out 3 residues before the end of the CDR3; the remainder is reconstructed from the germline J gene. The chain combines TRBV20-1 with TRBJ2-7; D is uncertain. Trimming pared 3 bases from V and 3 bases from J, leaving 9 bases between. This CDR3 spans 12 amino acids. CDR1 is DFQATT and CDR2 is SNEGSKA in the germline V gene (reference sequence). The CDR3 protein is CSASPGGYEQYF. CDR3 DNA, as far as it was read: TGCAGTGCTAGTCCCGGCGGCTACGAG.

The CDR3 reads CAWRLDRGRTYEQYF. The part of the CDR3 DNA that was read is TGTGCCTGGAGATTAGACAGGGGGCGAACCTACGAG. The V and J genes are TRBV30 and TRBJ2-7, with TRBD1 identical over 10 bases. The sequenced fragment ends 3 residues before the CDR3 boundary, so the rest is inferred from the germline J gene. The CDR3 is 15 amino acids. Germline V gives CDR1 GTSNPN, CDR2 SVGIG (reference sequence). The J segment lost 2 bases and the V segment lost 3 bases, leaving 7 bases of the junction unmatched.

A remark on this clone: The missing CDR3 end, 3 residues past where the read stops, is filled in from the germline J gene. The genes are TRBV5-1 and TRBJ2-1; D gene ambiguous. The germline V gene has CDR1 SGHRS and CDR2 YFSETQ. V was shortened by 0 bases and J by 3 bases, with 4 bases between the two germline ends. The CDR3 contains 13 residues. The CDR3 loop is CASSLDYYNEQFF. The CDR3 bases that were read are TGCGCCAGCAGCTTGGACTACTACAATGAG.

For this clone: Sequencing ends 3 residues short of the CDR3 end; the germline J gene provides the rest. The V gene is TRBV7-6, the J gene TRBJ2-5; no clear D gene. From germline, CDR1 is SGHVS and CDR2 FNYEAQ. CDR3 size: 13 residues. V lost 3 bases to trimming and J lost 7 bases, with 12 bases between them. CDR3 amino acids: CASSFSSLRTQYF. The covered CDR3 bases are TGTGCCAGCAGCTTCAGTAGCCTGCGGACC.

Of note for this clone: The CDR3 extends 3 residues past the end of the read, so its final part is completed from the germline J gene. The chain combines TRBV6-1 with TRBJ2-7, with D perhaps given as TRBD1 or TRBD2 (5 bases each). This CDR3 region has 14 residues. Germline CDR1 reads MNHNS; CDR2 reads SASEGT. V was shortened by 3 bases and J by 0 bases, with 9 bases between the two germline ends. The CDR3 bases that were read are TGTGCCAGCAGTGAGAGGGGAAGCTCCTACGAG. It yields the protein CASSERGSSYE. The whole CDR3 is CASSERGSSYEQYF.

As regards this clone: The read terminates 3 residues before the CDR3 end, so the remaining end is supplied by the germline J gene. The chain joins TRBV12-3 or TRBV12-4 to TRBJ1-3; TRBD1 aligns across 9 bases. V was clipped by 6 bases and J by 6 bases; unmatched bases: 9. The CDR3 is made up of 15 amino acids. The part of the CDR3 DNA that was read is TGTGCCAGCAGCCTACAGGGGGCTCCTAAAAACACC. The encoded protein is CASSLQGAPKNT. The complete CDR3 sequence is CASSLQGAPKNTIYF.

Note on this clone: The read is 3 residues too short to cover the CDR3 end, so that end is filled in from the germline J gene. The chain recombines TRBV5-1 with TRBJ1-6; 8 bases map to TRBD1. CDR1 is SGHRS and CDR2 is YFSETQ in the germline V gene. V lost 7 bases and J lost 7; bases outside the gene matches: 1. The CDR3 has 12 residues. CDR3 amino acids: CASGTGNSPLHF. The DNA read from the CDR3 is TGCGCCAGCGGGACAGGAAATTCACCC.

A note on this clone: Sequencing ends 3 residues short of the CDR3 end; the germline J gene provides the rest. The chain employs TRBV11-2 and TRBJ1-1; D is uncertain. Germline values: CDR1 SGHAT, CDR2 FQNNGV. The CDR3 sequence is 13 residues long. The CDR3 region is CASSPPPGVAAFF. The CDR3 DNA, read in part, is TGTGCCAGCAGCCCACCCCCAGGTGTGGCA.

In the case of this clone: The junction differs from germline at one of its ends, possibly a read error. The CDR3 loop is CSPSTDTQYF. The covered CDR3 bases are TGCAGTCCTAGCACAGATACG. The rearrangement links TRBV20-1 to TRBJ2-3; D gene unclear. Coverage ceases 3 residues before the CDR3 finishes, and the germline J gene fills in the end. This CDR3 is 10 amino acids long. Germline V CDR1 and CDR2: DFQATT, SNEGSKA (reference sequence).

As to this clone: The CDR3 end falls 3 residues outside the read, so it is completed with the germline J gene. The chain couples TRBV28 to TRBJ2-1, with 15 bases identical to TRBD2. V shed 6 bases, J shed 8 bases, and the junction held 8 bases outside the gene matches. CDR3 length equals 16 residues. The germline CDR1 and CDR2 sequences are MDHEN and SYDVKM. The covered CDR3 bases are TGTGCCAGCAGAAACGGACTAGCGGGAGGGCGGGATGAG. Translated: CASRNGLAGGRDE. The entire CDR3 is CASRNGLAGGRDEQFF.

Remarks on this clone: With the read ending 3 residues before the CDR3 end, the germline J gene is used to fill in that end. The gene calls are TRBV14 and TRBJ1-1; 8 bases are shared with TRBD1. Trimming removed 4 bases from V and 6 bases from J; junction bases left unmatched: 4. This CDR3 has 13 residues. Germline assignment: CDR1 SGHDN and CDR2 FVKESK. The CDR3 is CASSLTGGSEAFF. CDR3 DNA (partial): TGTGCCAGCAGCCTTACAGGGGGGTCTGAA.

To note about this clone: The read ends 3 residues before the CDR3 terminus; that terminus is restored from the germline J gene. This chain links TRBV14 with TRBJ2-7; TRBD2 agrees at 9 bases. This CDR3 spans 15 amino acids. With 0 bases clipped from V and 4 bases from J, the junction kept 4 bases outside the gene matches. The germline V gene encodes CDR1 SGHDN and CDR2 FVKESK. The CDR3 DNA, read in part, is TGTGCCAGCAGCCAAGAGGGGACTAGCAATTACGAG. It yields the protein CASSQEGTSNYE. In full, the CDR3 reads CASSQEGTSNYEQYF.

Points on this clone: The observed sequence ends 3 residues before the CDR3 terminus, with the missing tail filled in from the germline J gene. The rearrangement uses TRBV5-1 and TRBJ1-1, with D maybe TRBD1 (5 bases). There are 15 residues in the CDR3. Germline CDR1 and CDR2: SGHRS and YFSETQ. Trimming took 1 base from V and 0 from J, leaving 10 bases between them. The part of the CDR3 DNA that was read is TGCGCCAGCAGCTTGCTCGGGGGAGTGAACACTGAA. Its protein product is CASSLLGGVNTE. The entire CDR3 sequence reads CASSLLGGVNTEAFF.

As for this clone: The CDR3 end lies 3 residues beyond the end of the read and is filled in from the germline J gene. The chain joins TRBV7-9 to TRBJ2-7; TRBD1 might be the D (5 bases). The CDR3 has 13 residues. Germline lookup yields CDR1 SEHNR and CDR2 FQNEAQ (reference sequence). With 2 bases removed from V and 3 bases from J, the gap between germline ends came to 8 bases. The CDR3 sequence is CASSLRGIYEQYF. CDR3 DNA (partial): TGTGCCAGCAGCTTAAGGGGAATCTACGAG.

Of note for this clone: The DNA ends 3 residues before the CDR3 does, and the rest of the CDR3 is filled in from the germline J gene. This rearrangement joins TRBV29-1 to TRBJ1-3; D unclear. The CDR3 is 11 residues long. With 3 bases removed from V and 7 bases from J, the gap between germline ends came to 7 bases. Germline V lookup: CDR1 SQVTM, CDR2 ANQGSEA. CDR3 DNA (partial): TGCAGCGTTGATGAACGGAACACC. The encoded protein is CSVDERNT. The CDR3 reads in full as CSVDERNTIYF. Combining the CDR3 with reference TRBV29-1 and TRBJ1-3 gives the whole variable domain SAVISQKPSRDICQRGTSLTIQCQVDSQVTMMFWYRQQPGQSLTLIATANQGSEATYESGFVIDKFPISRPNLTFSTLTVSNMSPEDSSIYLCSVDERNTIYFGEGSWLTVV.

Concerning this clone itself: The sequenced fragment ends 3 residues before the CDR3 boundary, so the rest is inferred from the germline J gene. This chain links TRBV2 with TRBJ1-6, with a possible D match to TRBD1 (5 bases). The CDR3 has 13 residues. CDR1 is SNHLY, CDR2 FYNNEI, per germline. The V end lost 8 bases, the J end lost 5 bases, and 10 bases lay between the germline ends. The CDR3 loop is CASGGTDNSPLHF. CDR3 DNA (partial): TGTGCCAGCGGGGGGACGGATAATTCACCC.

In regard to this clone: The CDR3 extends 3 residues past the end of the read, so its final part is completed from the germline J gene. V gene TRBV11-1 combines with J gene TRBJ2-1; 8 positions agree with TRBD1. Looked up from germline, CDR1 is SGHAT and CDR2 is FQDESV (reference sequence). This CDR3 contains 15 residues. Unmatched junction bases numbered 9, after V lost 2 bases and J lost 9 bases. Incomplete CDR3 DNA: TGTGCCAGCAGCTTACCAGACAGGGGATTTGGTGAG. This translates into CASSLPDRGFGE. The whole CDR3 reads CASSLPDRGFGEQFF.

CDR3 sequence reads: CAWRGSGRPYNEQFF. The DNA read from the CDR3 is TGTGCCTGGAGGGGGAGCGGGAGGCCCTACAATGAG. The chain combines TRBV30 with TRBJ2-1; 9 bases agree with TRBD2. The sequenced fragment ends 3 residues before the CDR3 boundary, so the rest is inferred from the germline J gene. V was clipped by 3 bases and J by 2 bases; unmatched bases: 5. This CDR3 comprises 15 residues. The V gene's germline CDR1 is GTSNPN and CDR2 SVGIG (reference sequence).